These 9 T cell receptor beta chains were sequenced from one sample in a study of blood T cell repertoires in COVID-19. The table came from immunoSEQ multiplex PCR; TCRdb's copy has only in-frame clones and leaves some out. This sample has fewer than 95,000 clones, with approximately 90% found just once. The sample taken for sequencing was peripheral blood. The receptor source for this set is a man aged 55 to 70 with acute or convalescent COVID-19.

The V and J genes are TRBV6-4 and TRBJ2-1; a possible D gene is TRBD2 (7 bases). Trimming shortened V by 3 bases and J by 0 bases, and 12 bases separated the two germline ends. The germline CDR1 and CDR2 sequences are MRHNA and SNTAGT. The CDR3 has 16 amino acids. For the CDR3, the DNA is TGTGCCAGCAGTGAGCTCCGGGGGGCCTCCTACAATGAGCAGTTCTTC. It is translated as CASSELRGASYNEQFF.

J is TRBJ2-2 and V is TRBV4-2; perhaps TRBD1 as D (5 bases). With 0 bases removed from V and 1 base from J, the gap between germline ends came to 6 bases. Germline-derived CDR1 and CDR2 are LGHNA and YNFKEQ. This CDR3 comprises 15 residues. CDR3 sequence reads: CASSQDRVNTGELFF. As DNA, the CDR3 is TGTGCCAGCAGCCAAGACAGGGTGAACACCGGGGAGCTGTTTTTT.

This clone was counted between two and nine times. The chain couples TRBV5-1 to TRBJ2-1; 9 positions match TRBD2. The trim removed 7 bases at V and 7 bases at J, leaving 18 bases unmatched. Germline V CDR1 and CDR2: SGHRS, YFSETQ. The CDR3 consists of 17 residues. The CDR3 nucleotides read TGCGCCAGCCGATACACGCGGGGAACTAGCGGGCTGAATGAGCAGTTCTTC. Its translation: CASRYTRGTSGLNEQFF.

The chain recombines TRBV3-1 (or the pseudogene TRBV3-2) with TRBJ2-7; D unclear. The CDR3 consists of 13 residues. Trimming removed 3 bases at V and 4 bases at J, with 10 bases between. Germline CDR1 reads LGHDT; CDR2 reads YNNKEL (reference sequence). This CDR3 reads CASSQNFRYEQYF. The CDR3 bases are TGTGCCAGCAGCCAGAACTTCAGGTACGAGCAGTACTTC.

The chain recombines TRBV3-1 (or the pseudogene TRBV3-2) with TRBJ1-1; TRBD1 might be the D (5 bases). This CDR3 spans 14 amino acids. V lost 0 bases, J lost 5 bases, and 10 bases lay in between. Per germline, CDR1 LGHDT and CDR2 YNNKEL (reference sequence). The CDR3 region has the DNA TGTGCCAGCAGCCAAGAGGACCGGGGGACTGAAGCTTTCTTT. This encodes CASSQEDRGTEAFF.

The CDR3 here is CASSFGWFQTGSSDTQYF. CDR3 in DNA: TGTGCCAGCAGTTTTGGTTGGTTCCAGACAGGGTCATCAGATACGCAGTATTTT. The chain employs TRBV28 and TRBJ2-3; 7 bases fit TRBD1. The CDR3 runs to 18 residues. Germline V lookup: CDR1 MDHEN, CDR2 SYDVKM. The V segment lost 3 bases and the J segment 4 bases; nucleotides outside the gene matches: 16.

This rearrangement joins TRBV27 to TRBJ2-7, with 8 bases matching TRBD2. The germline gives CDR1 MNHEY, CDR2 SMNVEV (reference sequence). The V segment lost 2 bases and the J segment 5 bases; nucleotides outside the gene matches: 14. There are 17 residues in the CDR3. CDR3 sequence (DNA): TGTGCCAGCAGTTTAGGGCCAACGCGTAGTAGCGGGGACGAGCAGTACTTC. Translated, it gives CASSLGPTRSSGDEQYF.

This clone was detected only once. The J gene is TRBJ1-5, the V gene TRBV28; TRBD1 might be the D (6 bases). Germline assignment: CDR1 MDHEN and CDR2 SYDVKM. The CDR3 contains 10 residues. V lost 11 bases and J 6 bases, leaving 8 bases between the germline ends. CDR3 protein: CALGAQPQHF. CDR3 DNA: TGTGCCCTGGGGGCTCAGCCCCAGCATTTT.

DNA for the CDR3: TGTGCCAGCACTCCAAGGCATCGGACTGGTGGCTACACCTTC. It codes for CASTPRHRTGGYTF. The rearrangement joins TRBV27 to TRBJ1-2; D not certain. Deletions cut 7 bases from V and 7 bases from J, with 19 bases between. The germline CDR1 and CDR2 sequences are MNHEY and SMNVEV (reference sequence). The CDR3 has 14 residues.